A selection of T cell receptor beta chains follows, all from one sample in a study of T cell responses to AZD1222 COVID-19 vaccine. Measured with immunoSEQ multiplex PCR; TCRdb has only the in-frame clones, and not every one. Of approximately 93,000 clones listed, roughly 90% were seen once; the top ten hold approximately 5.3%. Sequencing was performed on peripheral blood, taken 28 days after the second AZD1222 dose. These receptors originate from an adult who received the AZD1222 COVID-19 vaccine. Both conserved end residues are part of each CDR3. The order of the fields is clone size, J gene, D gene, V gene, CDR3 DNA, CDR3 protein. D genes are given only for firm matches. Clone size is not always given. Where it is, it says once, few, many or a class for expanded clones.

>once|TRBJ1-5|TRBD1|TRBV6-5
TGTGCCAGCAGTAGGAGGACAGGGGGTCAGCCCCAGCATTTT
CASSRRTGGQPQHF
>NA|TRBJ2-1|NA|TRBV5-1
TGCGCCAGCAGCTTGGTGTCCAGCTCCTACAATGAGCAGTTCTTC
CASSLVSSSYNEQFF
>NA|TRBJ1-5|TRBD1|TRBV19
TGTGCCAGTAGTCTCCAGGGGGGGGCGAAGGGACAGCCCCAGCATTTT
CASSLQGGAKGQPQHF
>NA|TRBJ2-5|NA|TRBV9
TGTGCCAGCAGCGTAGGAGGATCCCCGAAAGAGACCCAGTACTTC
CASSVGGSPKETQYF
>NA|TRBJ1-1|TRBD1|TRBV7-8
TGTGCCAGCAGCTTAGTACCAGGACAGGGGACGGGCACTGAAGCTTTCTTT
CASSLVPGQGTGTEAFF
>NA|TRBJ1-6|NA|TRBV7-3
TGTGCCAGCAGCCCTTCTTCGTCAATCTATTCACCCCTCCACTTT
CASSPSSSIYSPLHF
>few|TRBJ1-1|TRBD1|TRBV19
TGTGCCAGTAGCCGACAGGGGGGATACACTGAAGCTTTCTTT
CASSRQGGYTEAFF
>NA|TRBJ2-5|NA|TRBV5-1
TGCGCCAGCAGCTTCAGGGGCGGGGAGACCCAGTACTTC
CASSFRGGETQYF
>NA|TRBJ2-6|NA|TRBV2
TGTGCCAGCAGTGGGGGGCCTAGCTCTGGGGCCAACGTCCTGACTTTC
CASSGGPSSGANVLTF
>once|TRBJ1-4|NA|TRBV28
TGTGCCAGCAGCCCGAGAGGGACGGAGCATAATGAAAAACTGTTTTTT
CASSPRGTEHNEKLFF
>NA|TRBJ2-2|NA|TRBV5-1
TGCGCCAGCACCGTGTTGGGGATACCCGGGGAGCTGTTTTTT
CASTVLGIPGELFF
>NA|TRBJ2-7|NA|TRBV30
TGTGCCTGGAGTGGAACGCCGGGACACTCCTACGAGCAGTACTTC
CAWSGTPGHSYEQYF
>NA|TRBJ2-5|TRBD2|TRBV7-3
TGTGCCAGCAAACTTAGGTCTAGCGGGGCGGGGACCCAGTACTTC
CASKLRSSGAGTQYF
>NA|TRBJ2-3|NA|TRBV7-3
TGTGCCAGCAGCCACCAGGGTGAAGATACGCAGTATTTT
CASSHQGEDTQYF